These 27 T cell receptor beta chains share one sample of origin, sequenced in a study of OX40 agonist ivuxolimab in advanced cancers. Using immunoSEQ multiplex PCR, the repertoire was profiled, and TCRdb retains in-frame clones only, with some absent. The sample contains approximately 72,000 clones, 85% to 90% of which appear only once. Sequences were derived from CD4+ or CD8+ T cells sorted from blood, sampled in a trial of the OX40 agonist ivuxolimab. Receptors originate from an adult with an advanced solid tumor such as melanoma, head and neck, liver or kidney cancer.

The rearrangement joins TRBV5-4 to TRBJ1-4; TRBD1 is a possible D gene (5 bases). The V end was cut by 0 bases, the J end by 5 bases, with 14 bases between. The germline CDR1 and CDR2 sequences are SGHNT and YYREEE (reference sequence). This CDR3 is 16 amino acids long. CDR3 protein: CASSLGAGNTNEKLFF. The CDR3 DNA sequence: TGTGCCAGCAGCTTGGGAGCAGGGAATACCAATGAAAAACTGTTTTTT.

The CDR3 nucleotides read TGTGCCAGCAGCTTTGTGGGCTACGAGCAGTACTTC. Translation gives CASSFVGYEQYF. This chain joins TRBV5-4 and TRBJ2-7; no firm D call. Germline values: CDR1 SGHNT, CDR2 YYREEE (reference sequence). The V end was cut by 2 bases, the J end by 3 bases, with 6 bases between. The CDR3 is made up of 12 amino acids.

V and J are TRBV5-6 and TRBJ1-4; 10 bases line up with TRBD1. This CDR3 has 16 amino acids. With V trimmed by 4 bases and J by 5 bases, 8 bases remained unmatched. Germline V gene lookup returns CDR1 SGHDT and CDR2 YYEEEE. This chain's CDR3 is CASSLSPGQGNEKLFF. CDR3 bases: TGTGCCAGCAGCCTTTCACCGGGACAGGGGAATGAAAAACTGTTTTTT.

The CDR3 sequence: CAWSIRRSSGNTIYF. The CDR3 bases are TGTGCCTGGAGTATCAGGCGGAGCTCTGGAAACACCATATATTTT. The chain couples TRBV30 to TRBJ1-3, with unresolved D. The V gene's germline CDR1 is GTSNPN and CDR2 SVGIG (reference sequence). The CDR3 has 15 amino acids. V lost 2 bases and J lost 0, with 11 bases in between.

The rearrangement uses TRBV6-6 and TRBJ2-3; D not resolved. The CDR3 spans 12 residues. V shed 4 bases and J shed 7 bases, with 9 bases lying between them. Germline V lookup: CDR1 MNHNY, CDR2 SVGAGI (reference sequence). In nucleotides, the CDR3 is TGTGCCAGCAGTTCCAACTCGTATACGCAGTATTTT. This translates into CASSSNSYTQYF.

This chain connects TRBV6-1 to TRBJ2-7; TRBD2 matches 9 bases. V lost 6 bases, J lost 6 bases, and 6 bases stayed unmatched. CDR1 and CDR2 (germline): MNHNS, SASEGT. The CDR3 totals 13 residues. CDR3 bases: TGTGCCAGCAGCTCGGGACTAGCCGCCGAGCAGTACTTC. This sequence encodes CASSSGLAAEQYF.

This clone was picked up a small number of times. This sequence joins TRBV7-2 and TRBJ2-3; 11 bases align to TRBD1. Germline CDR1 reads SGHTA; CDR2 reads FQGNSA. The CDR3 is 15 residues long. The V segment lost 5 bases and the J segment 4 bases; nucleotides outside the gene matches: 5. CDR3 protein: CASSPGTGGADTQYF. The CDR3 nucleotides read TGTGCCAGCAGCCCCGGGACAGGGGGGGCAGATACGCAGTATTTT.

The CDR3 region is CASSLGDRLNYGYTF. In DNA form, the CDR3 reads TGCGCCAGCAGCTTGGGGGACAGACTTAACTATGGCTACACCTTC. The rearrangement uses TRBV5-1 and TRBJ1-2; 7 bases align to TRBD1. This CDR3 is 15 amino acids long. The germline V gene encodes CDR1 SGHRS and CDR2 YFSETQ. V dropped 0 bases and J dropped 1; count of bases not matched to a gene: 3.

This clone was counted a single time. This chain joins TRBV7-2 and TRBJ2-7; 10 bases line up with TRBD1. The germline gives CDR1 SGHTA, CDR2 FQGNSA. After removal of 6 bases from V and 1 base from J, the junction contained 9 bases not matched to a gene. The CDR3 has 16 residues. The CDR3 region is CASRERLGQGSYEQYF. The DNA of the CDR3 is TGTGCCAGCAGGGAAAGATTGGGACAGGGGTCCTACGAGCAGTACTTC.

Turning to this clone: A junction boundary mismatches the germline segment, possibly from a read error. J is TRBJ1-5 and V is TRBV10-3; TRBD1 matches 8 bases. The CDR3 is made up of 13 amino acids. Germline CDR1 is ENHRY and CDR2 is SYGVKD. As DNA, the CDR3 is TGTGCCAGCAGTAGACAGGGGAATCAGCCCCAGCATTTT. This encodes CASSRQGNQPQHF.

The rearrangement joins TRBV4-3 to TRBJ2-7, with TRBD1 matching over 9 bases. The trim removed 1 base at V and 12 bases at J, leaving 13 bases unmatched. Germline V gives CDR1 LGHNA, CDR2 YSLEER. This CDR3 contains 15 residues. CDR3 DNA: TGCGCCAGCAGCCAAGTCTACGATGCAGGACAGGGGAGGTACTTC. Amino acids: CASSQVYDAGQGRYF.

V gene TRBV28 combines with J gene TRBJ2-5, with D hard to call. Per germline, CDR1 MDHEN and CDR2 SYDVKM. The CDR3 is 14 amino acids. The V end was cut by 7 bases, the J end by 7 bases, with 19 bases between. DNA for the CDR3: TGTGCCAGCAAGGGCACCAATACCGGTGGGACCCAGTACTTC. Its translation is CASKGTNTGGTQYF.

The rearrangement joins TRBV5-6 to TRBJ2-7; 12 bases align to TRBD1. Germline V gene lookup returns CDR1 SGHDT and CDR2 YYEEEE. V lost 5 bases and J lost 4; bases outside the gene matches: 7. The CDR3 has 15 amino acids. As DNA, the CDR3 is TGTGCCAGCAGACCGGGACAGGGGGCTACTTACGAGCAGTACTTC. This sequence encodes CASRPGQGATYEQYF.

The rearrangement uses TRBV7-1 and TRBJ1-6; D is undetermined. TRBV7-1 is known as an ORF, though its function is uncertain. The CDR3 covers 15 residues. Trimming shortened V by 4 bases and J by 0 bases, and 7 bases separated the two germline ends. Here the CDR3 reads CASSLTSSYNSPLHF. For the CDR3, the DNA is TGTGCCAGCAGCTTGACGAGCTCCTATAATTCACCCCTCCACTTT.

The chain carries TRBV6-1 and TRBJ2-7; tentative D call: TRBD1 (6 bases). The V gene lost 7 bases and the J gene lost 3 bases, with 16 bases spanning the gap. This CDR3 is 14 amino acids long. From germline, CDR1 is MNHNS and CDR2 SASEGT. The CDR3 reads CASILDRTRYEQYF. The CDR3 bases are TGTGCCAGCATTTTAGACAGGACGCGCTACGAGCAGTACTTC.

The genes are TRBV6-1 and TRBJ2-7; D is unresolved. The germline gives CDR1 MNHNS, CDR2 SASEGT. CDR3 length equals 12 residues. V was cut by 8 bases and J by 3 bases, with 11 bases left in between. The CDR3 sequence is CASSERGYEQYF. The CDR3 DNA follows: TGTGCCAGCTCCGAAAGAGGCTACGAGCAGTACTTC.

The chain links TRBV5-1 to TRBJ1-2; D not certain. V lost 4 bases, J lost 6 bases, and 22 bases lay in between. Germline lookup yields CDR1 SGHRS and CDR2 YFSETQ. The CDR3 is made up of 16 amino acids. CDR3 residues: CASSPWAGPDGDGYTF. The CDR3, as DNA: TGCGCCAGCAGCCCTTGGGCAGGACCTGACGGGGATGGCTACACCTTC.

The chain is built from TRBV28 and TRBJ2-7; perhaps TRBD1 as D (6 bases). The CDR3 consists of 15 residues. The germline V and J ends were trimmed by 6 bases and 1 base, with 16 bases remaining between them. Germline V gives CDR1 MDHEN, CDR2 SYDVKM. The CDR3 region is CASRERGSGSYEQYF. CDR3 bases: TGTGCCAGCAGGGAAAGGGGGTCAGGGTCCTACGAGCAGTACTTC.

The chain couples TRBV19 to TRBJ1-3; the D is unclear. V lost 8 bases and J lost 4, with 6 bases in between. CDR1 LNHDA and CDR2 SQIVND come from the germline V gene (reference sequence). The CDR3 sequence is 11 residues long. The chain's CDR3 is CASSAGNTIYF. CDR3 in DNA: TGTGCCAGTTCTGCAGGAAACACCATATATTTT. Combining the CDR3 with reference TRBV19 and TRBJ1-3 gives the whole variable domain DGGITQSPKYLFRKEGQNVTLSCEQNLNHDAMYWYRQDPGQGLRLIYYSQIVNDFQKGDIAEGYSVSREKKESFPLTVTSAQKNPTAFYLCASSAGNTIYFGEGSWLTVV.

The table lists this clone with a count of one. Here the CDR3 DNA reads TGTGCCAGTTCCGTTTTGCGGGGCGACTATGGCTACACCTTC. Translation: CASSVLRGDYGYTF. V gene TRBV19 combines with J gene TRBJ1-2; maybe TRBD1 (5 bases). The V and J ends lost 8 bases and 3 bases respectively, with 16 bases between them. From germline, CDR1 is LNHDA and CDR2 SQIVND (reference sequence). The CDR3 runs to 14 residues.

On this clone: This sample also contains other DNA sequences that code for the same CDR3. The chain links TRBV6-5 to TRBJ2-7; TRBD1 matches at 7 bases. The junction had 0 bases not matched to a gene; V was cut back by 0 bases and J by 1 base. The CDR3 has 14 residues. From germline, CDR1 is MNHEY and CDR2 SVGAGI. The CDR3 nucleotides are TGTGCCAGCAGTTACTCGGACAGGTCCTACGAGCAGTACTTC. The encoded protein is CASSYSDRSYEQYF.

This clone was found a few times. J is TRBJ1-1 and V is TRBV10-3; D might be TRBD1 (5 bases). CDR1 is ENHRY, CDR2 SYGVKD, per germline. This CDR3 has 14 amino acids. Trimming cost V 8 bases and J 4 bases, with 17 bases left between them. DNA for the CDR3: TGTGCCATCTCGATAGCCCCGGGGGGCACTGAAGCTTTCTTT. Encoded protein: CAISIAPGGTEAFF.

The chain combines TRBV10-3 with TRBJ1-1, with D tentatively TRBD1 (5 bases). The CDR3 length is 13 residues. The V gene lost 10 bases and the J gene lost 1 base, with 13 bases spanning the gap. Germline values: CDR1 ENHRY, CDR2 SYGVKD. This CDR3 reads CATGREENTEAFF. In nucleotides, the CDR3 is TGTGCCACGGGCAGGGAGGAGAACACTGAAGCTTTCTTT.

The chain recombines TRBV19 with TRBJ2-5; 13 bases map to TRBD2. Germline trimming cut 4 bases from V and 2 bases from J; bases unmatched to any gene: 13. The CDR3 totals 19 residues. Looked up from germline, CDR1 is LNHDA and CDR2 is SQIVND (reference sequence). This chain's CDR3 is CASSSQGTSGIGGQETQYF. In DNA form, the CDR3 reads TGTGCCAGTAGTAGTCAAGGGACTAGCGGGATTGGGGGGCAAGAGACCCAGTACTTC. Together with reference TRBV19 and TRBJ2-5, the CDR3 gives the full variable domain: DGGITQSPKYLFRKEGQNVTLSCEQNLNHDAMYWYRQDPGQGLRLIYYSQIVNDFQKGDIAEGYSVSREKKESFPLTVTSAQKNPTAFYLCASSSQGTSGIGGQETQYFGPGTRLLVL.

The J gene is TRBJ2-2, the V gene TRBV19; possible D gene TRBD2, 6 bases. The CDR3 is 16 amino acids. The germline V gene has CDR1 LNHDA and CDR2 SQIVND (reference sequence). Between the trimmed V and J ends, which lost 3 bases and 5 bases, there was a span of 16 bases. The CDR3 region is CASSMARGAGTGELFF. In DNA form, the CDR3 reads TGTGCCAGTAGTATGGCCCGGGGCGCGGGAACCGGGGAGCTGTTTTTT. Full variable domain (rest looked up from reference TRBV19 and TRBJ2-2): DGGITQSPKYLFRKEGQNVTLSCEQNLNHDAMYWYRQDPGQGLRLIYYSQIVNDFQKGDIAEGYSVSREKKESFPLTVTSAQKNPTAFYLCASSMARGAGTGELFFGEGSRLTVL.

This chain connects TRBV7-3 to TRBJ2-5; no clear D gene. Germline-derived CDR1 and CDR2 are SGHTA and FQGTGA. The V gene lost 3 bases and the J gene lost 1 base, with 6 bases spanning the gap. The CDR3 spans 13 residues. The CDR3 region is CASSFGSQETQYF. The CDR3 DNA follows: TGTGCCAGCAGCTTTGGCAGCCAAGAGACCCAGTACTTC.

This clone was seen just once. J is TRBJ2-7 and V is TRBV7-2; D perhaps matches TRBD1 (6 bases). The germline gives CDR1 SGHTA, CDR2 FQGNSA. With 7 bases removed from V and 2 bases from J, the gap between germline ends came to 12 bases. CDR3 length: 13 residues. The CDR3 loop reads CASTNGQTYEQYF. DNA of the CDR3: TGTGCCAGCACCAACGGACAGACCTACGAGCAGTACTTC.